These T cell receptor beta chains were read from a single sample in a study of cytomegalovirus exposure and HLA in healthy donors. Profiled with immunoSEQ multiplex PCR; TCRdb holds only in-frame clones, not every one. The table lists some 180,000 clones, around 80% of them singletons. Sequencing input: PBMCs. The receptors here all came from a girl aged 2 to 10 in good health and CMV-seropositive. Both conserved end residues are part of each CDR3. The D gene is left open where the match is weak. Not all rows give a size; the values are once, few, many and, for expanded clones, a class.

clone_size	v_call	j_call	d_call	cdr3_nt	cdr3_aa
once	TRBV6-4	TRBJ2-2	NA	TGTGCCAGCAGTGGACAAATTAACACCGGGGAGCTGTTTTTT	CASSGQINTGELFF
NA	TRBV19	TRBJ1-6	NA	TGTGCCAGTAGTAACCTGCGTAACCCACCCCTCCACTTT	CASSNLRNPPLHF
NA	TRBV5-1	TRBJ2-3	TRBD2	TGCGCCAGCAGGCTAGCGGGGGGGCCGGGGACGCAGTATTTT	CASRLAGGPGTQYF
NA	TRBV5-4	TRBJ2-3	TRBD2	TGTGCCAGCAGCTACAAGCGGGAGGGCCCTGGCACAGATACGCAGTATTTT	CASSYKREGPGTDTQYF
NA	TRBV11-2	TRBJ2-7	NA	TGTGCCAGCAGCTTAAGCTCCCGTGGTATCGAGCAGTACTTC	CASSLSSRGIEQYF
NA	TRBV5-5	TRBJ1-2	NA	TGTGCCAGCAGCTTGGCCCCCAGGAACTATGGCTACACCTTC	CASSLAPRNYGYTF
NA	TRBV30	TRBJ2-5	TRBD2	TGTGCCTGGCGCCCCACGGGACTAGCGGGAGAGGTAAAAGAGACCCAGTACTTC	CAWRPTGLAGEVKETQYF
NA	TRBV15	TRBJ1-1	TRBD1	TGTGCCACCGGCGCGGGACAGGGGGCCTCTGAAGCTTTCTTT	CATGAGQGASEAFF
NA	TRBV2	TRBJ2-2	TRBD2	TGTGCCAGCAGTGAAGATCCGGGGGGCACCGGGGAGCTGTTTTTT	CASSEDPGGTGELFF
NA	TRBV19	TRBJ1-5	TRBD1	TGTGCCAGTAGTCTCGGACAGGGGAGAAATCAGCCCCAGCATTTT	CASSLGQGRNQPQHF
NA	TRBV28	TRBJ2-4	TRBD2	TGTGCCAGCAGTGTGAGCGGGAGGGCGGAAAACATTCAGTACTTC	CASSVSGRAENIQYF
NA	TRBV11-3	TRBJ2-1	TRBD2	TGTGCCAGCAGGGAGGCAGCGGGAACCTACAATGAGCAGTTCTTC	CASREAAGTYNEQFF
NA	TRBV6-5	TRBJ1-2	NA	TGTGCCAGCAGTGACCACGGCCGGGTTAATGGCTACACCTTC	CASSDHGRVNGYTF
NA	TRBV13	TRBJ2-3	TRBD1	TGTGCCACAGGAAGGGGGCAGGGTACGCAGTATTTT	CATGRGQGTQYF
NA	TRBV27	TRBJ2-7	NA	TGTGCCAGCAGTTTAAGGCGAGACAGAGCCTACGAGCAGTACTTC	CASSLRRDRAYEQYF
once	TRBV30	TRBJ1-1	NA	TGTGCCTGGAGTGTACCAGTGGGCATGAACACTGAAGCTTTCTTT	CAWSVPVGMNTEAFF
NA	TRBV11-2	TRBJ2-3	NA	TGTGCCAGCAGCCCGAGATTTACGCAGTATTTT	CASSPRFTQYF
NA	TRBV28	TRBJ1-1	TRBD1	TGTGCCAGCAGTTCCCCAGGACAGGGCTTTTCAAACACTGAAGCTTTCTTT	CASSSPGQGFSNTEAFF
NA	TRBV9	TRBJ2-7	TRBD1	TGTGCCAGCAGCGTAGCTTACAGGGGGGACTACGAGCAGTACTTC	CASSVAYRGDYEQYF
NA	TRBV5-4	TRBJ1-1	NA	TGTGCCAGCAGCTCCGGTTCTTTTACTGAAGCTTTCTTT	CASSSGSFTEAFF
NA	TRBV1	TRBJ2-7	NA	TGCACCAGCAGCCAAGATCTTGGGACTAGCGGGAGGACAGAGCAGTACTTC	CTSSQDLGTSGRTEQYF
NA	TRBV21-1	TRBJ2-3	NA	TGTGCCAGCAGCACGAAGACCGGGACAGCTAGCACAGATACGCAGTATTTT	CASSTKTGTASTDTQYF
NA	TRBV10-3	TRBJ1-1	NA	TGTGCCATAGGACAGAACACTGAAGCTTTCTTT	CAIGQNTEAFF
NA	TRBV13	TRBJ1-2	NA	TGTGCCAGCAGCCCAGACTGGACAGAAGACTATGGCTACACCTTC	CASSPDWTEDYGYTF
NA	TRBV4-1	TRBJ1-2	NA	TGCGCCAGCAGCCAAGATTCGGGTAGTGACTATGGCTACACCTTC	CASSQDSGSDYGYTF
NA	TRBV2	TRBJ2-3	NA	TGTGCCAGCCATCTCCCGCTGTCGGGGTTAGGTACGCAGTATTTT	CASHLPLSGLGTQYF
NA	TRBV2	TRBJ2-5	NA	TGTGCCAGCAGTGGGCGACAGGTGGGAGAGACCCAGTACTTC	CASSGRQVGETQYF
NA	TRBV2	TRBJ2-7	NA	TGTGCCAGCAGCGACGCCCCACAAGACAGGTACGAGCAGTACTTC	CASSDAPQDRYEQYF
NA	TRBV7-9	TRBJ2-1	NA	TGTGCCAGCAGCATACTAGTTGAGCAGTTCTTC	CASSILVEQFF
NA	TRBV27	TRBJ2-7	NA	TGTGCCAGCAGTTCCAATAGGGGCATACGGTACGAGCAGTACTTC	CASSSNRGIRYEQYF
NA	TRBV5-4	TRBJ2-3	TRBD2	TGTGCCAGCAGCTTTGAGACTAGCGGTACAGATACGCAGTATTTT	CASSFETSGTDTQYF
NA	TRBV19	TRBJ1-2	TRBD1	TGTGCCAGTAGTAGCGAAACCAGGGGGCTGCATGGCTACACCTTC	CASSSETRGLHGYTF
once	TRBV5-1	TRBJ2-2	NA	TGCGCCAGCAGCTTGGGGCCTCAGGGAGGAGGCACCGGGGAGCTGTTTTTT	CASSLGPQGGGTGELFF
NA	TRBV28	TRBJ2-3	NA	TGTGCCAGCAGTTTAGACCGCGGGGCTTTCACAGATACGCAGTATTTT	CASSLDRGAFTDTQYF
once	TRBV6-6	TRBJ1-5	NA	TGTGCCAGCAGTTACTCCCACTATAGCAATCAGCCCCAGCATTTT	CASSYSHYSNQPQHF
NA	TRBV5-6	TRBJ2-1	TRBD2	TGTGCCAGCAGCTTCTCTGAAGCGGGAGTAAGGTACAATGAGCAGTTCTTC	CASSFSEAGVRYNEQFF
NA	TRBV19	TRBJ1-5	NA	TGTGCCAGTACTCAAGAGCGTAGCAATCAGCCCCAGCATTTT	CASTQERSNQPQHF
NA	TRBV5-8	TRBJ1-4	NA	TGTGCCAGCAGCTTCGGGGCAACTAATGAAAAACTGTTTTTT	CASSFGATNEKLFF
NA	TRBV9	TRBJ1-6	NA	TGTGCCAGCAGCCCCGAGCTGTCGGGGGTTAATTCACCCCTCCACTTT	CASSPELSGVNSPLHF
NA	TRBV11-3	TRBJ2-6	NA	TGTGCCAGCAGCTTCAGGGTCGCTGGGGCCAACGTCCTGACTTTC	CASSFRVAGANVLTF
NA	TRBV4-1	TRBJ2-3	TRBD2	TGCGCCAGCAGCCAAGATAGACTAGCGGGTGATACGCAGTATTTT	CASSQDRLAGDTQYF
NA	TRBV12-5	TRBJ2-2	TRBD1	TGTGCTAGTTGCCAACAGGGGGCCGACACCGGGGAGCTGTTTTTT	CASCQQGADTGELFF
NA	TRBV6-1	TRBJ1-1	NA	TGTGCCAGCAGTGAACAGGGGACTGAAGCTTTCTTT	CASSEQGTEAFF
few	TRBV27	TRBJ1-1	TRBD1	TGTGCCAGCAGGTCGACAGGGTTCAACACTGAAGCTTTCTTT	CASRSTGFNTEAFF
NA	TRBV12-1	TRBJ1-1	NA	TGTGCCAGCAGCTTTGTCGATGGACAGGGCGTTGCGGTGGGTAAGGCTTTCTTT	CASSFVDGQGVAVGKAFF
NA	TRBV11-3	TRBJ1-1	NA	TGTGCCAGCAGCGATTTTAGGGGCACTGAAGCTTTCTTT	CASSDFRGTEAFF
NA	TRBV28	TRBJ1-1	TRBD1	TGTGCCAGCAGCGAGGGACAGGGCGCGGGCACTGAAGCTTTCTTT	CASSEGQGAGTEAFF
NA	TRBV5-6	TRBJ2-7	NA	TGTGCCAGCAGCTTGGGGGGCGCAGGCTACGAGCAGTACTTC	CASSLGGAGYEQYF
NA	TRBV6-6	TRBJ2-7	NA	TGTGCCAGCAGTTACCCAGGGAAATCCTACGAGCAGTACTTC	CASSYPGKSYEQYF
NA	TRBV14	TRBJ2-3	NA	TGTGCCAGCAGCCAAGATAGTGTCACCTCCTTTGCAGATACGCAGTATTTT	CASSQDSVTSFADTQYF
NA	TRBV6-6	TRBJ2-3	TRBD1	TGTGCCAGCAGTTACAACGGACAGGCAGGAGATACGCAGTATTTT	CASSYNGQAGDTQYF
NA	TRBV27	TRBJ2-7	NA	TGTGCCAGCAGTTTCGGCCAGGGTGGCGACGAGCAGTACTTC	CASSFGQGGDEQYF
NA	TRBV6-5	TRBJ1-6	TRBD1	TGTGCCAGCAGTTACCGCGACAGGGGGTATAATTCACCCCTCCACTTT	CASSYRDRGYNSPLHF
NA	TRBV10-3	TRBJ2-2	TRBD2	TGTGCCAGCCTAGGGACTAGCGGCACCGGGGAGCTGTTTTTT	CASLGTSGTGELFF
few	TRBV2	TRBJ2-1	NA	TGTGCCAGCAGTGGACAGAACAATGAGCAGTTCTTC	CASSGQNNEQFF
few	TRBV2	TRBJ1-1	NA	TGTGCCAGCAGTGAACTTTTGACTGAAGCTTTCTTT	CASSELLTEAFF
NA	TRBV11-2	TRBJ1-5	NA	TGTGCCAGCAGCTTATCAGGTTCTGACAATCAGCCCCAGCATTTT	CASSLSGSDNQPQHF
NA	TRBV9	TRBJ1-2	TRBD1	TGTGCCAGCAGCGCTTCCCCGGGACAGGGTTTAAAGGGCTACACCTTC	CASSASPGQGLKGYTF